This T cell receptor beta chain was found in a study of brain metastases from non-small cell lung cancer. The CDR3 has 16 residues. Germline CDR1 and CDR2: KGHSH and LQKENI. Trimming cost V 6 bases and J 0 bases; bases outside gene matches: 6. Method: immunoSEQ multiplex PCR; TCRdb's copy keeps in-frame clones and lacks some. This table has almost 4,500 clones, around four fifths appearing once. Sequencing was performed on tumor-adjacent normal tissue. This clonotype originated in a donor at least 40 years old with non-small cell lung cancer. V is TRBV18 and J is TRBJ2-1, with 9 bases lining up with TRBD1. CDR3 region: CASSPDRGFSYNEQFF. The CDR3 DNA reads TGTGCCAGCTCTCCGGACAGGGGATTCTCCTACAATGAGCAGTTCTTC.